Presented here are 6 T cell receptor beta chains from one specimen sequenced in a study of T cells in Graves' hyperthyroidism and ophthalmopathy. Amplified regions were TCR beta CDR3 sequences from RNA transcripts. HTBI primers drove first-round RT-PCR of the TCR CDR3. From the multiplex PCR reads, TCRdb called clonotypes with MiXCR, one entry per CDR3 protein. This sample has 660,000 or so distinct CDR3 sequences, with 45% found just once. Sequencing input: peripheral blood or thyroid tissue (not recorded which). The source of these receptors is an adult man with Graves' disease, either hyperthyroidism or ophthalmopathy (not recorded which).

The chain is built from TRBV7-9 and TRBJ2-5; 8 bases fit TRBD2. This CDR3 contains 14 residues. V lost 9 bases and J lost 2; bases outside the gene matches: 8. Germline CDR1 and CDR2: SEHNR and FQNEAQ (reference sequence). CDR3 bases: TGTGCCAGTGGACTAGCTGGGCAGCAAGAGACCCAGTACTTC. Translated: CASGLAGQQETQYF.

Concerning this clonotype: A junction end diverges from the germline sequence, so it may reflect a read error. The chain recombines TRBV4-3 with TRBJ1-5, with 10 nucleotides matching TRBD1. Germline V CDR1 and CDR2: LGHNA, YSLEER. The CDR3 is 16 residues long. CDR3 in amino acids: CASSQEGTGDSQPQHF. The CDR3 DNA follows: TGCGCCAGCAGTCAAGAAGGGACAGGGGACTCTCAGCCCCAGCATTTT.

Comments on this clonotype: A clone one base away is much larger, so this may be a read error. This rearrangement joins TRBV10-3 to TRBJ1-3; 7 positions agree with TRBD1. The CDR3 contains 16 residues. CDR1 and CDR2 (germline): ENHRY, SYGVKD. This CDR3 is CAPTPEEGATGSTIYF. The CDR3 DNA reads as TGTGCCCCAACCCCGGAGGAGGGGGCTACTGGAAGCACCATATATTTT.

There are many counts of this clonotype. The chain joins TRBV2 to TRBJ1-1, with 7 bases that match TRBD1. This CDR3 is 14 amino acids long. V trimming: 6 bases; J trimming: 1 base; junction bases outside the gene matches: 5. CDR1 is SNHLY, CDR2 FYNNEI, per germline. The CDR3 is CASRDRSQNTEAFF. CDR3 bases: TGTGCCAGCAGGGACAGGAGTCAGAACACTGAAGCTTTCTTT.

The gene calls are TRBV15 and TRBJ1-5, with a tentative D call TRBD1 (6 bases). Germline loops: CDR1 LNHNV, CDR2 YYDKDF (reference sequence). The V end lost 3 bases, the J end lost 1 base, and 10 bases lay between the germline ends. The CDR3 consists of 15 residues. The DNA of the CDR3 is TGTGCCACCAGCAGCCAAGACAGGAGCAATCAGCCCCAGCATTTT. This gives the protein CATSSQDRSNQPQHF.

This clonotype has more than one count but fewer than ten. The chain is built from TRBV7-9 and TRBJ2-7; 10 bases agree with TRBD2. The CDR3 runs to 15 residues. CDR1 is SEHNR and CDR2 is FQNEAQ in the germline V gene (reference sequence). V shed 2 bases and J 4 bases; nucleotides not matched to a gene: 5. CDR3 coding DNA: TGTGCCAGCAGCTTACTAGCGGGAGTATTGTACGAGCAGTACTTC. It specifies CASSLLAGVLYEQYF.